A single TCR beta chain is shown here with its context. Its antigen is undetermined. These data belong to a study of yellow fever vaccine responses in identical twins. Findings and limits, study-wide: Twins' vaccine T cell response reportedly gave the appearance of partial convergence and partial personalization.

Germline V gene data show CDR1 as SGHAT and CDR2 as FQNNGV. CDR3 length: 17 amino acids. With V trimmed by 5 bases and J by 0 bases, 5 bases remained unmatched. Each CDR3 protein is one row after TCRdb ran MiXCR on the RT-PCR reads. The data contain some 3,100 distinct CDR3 sequences, around 82% of them seen just once; the ten biggest clones take up roughly 1.7%. This TCR was recovered from a woman in her late teens or twenties who received the yellow fever vaccine. The material was T cells from blood (PBMCs), unsorted or a sorted subset (not recorded which), obtained before or after yellow fever vaccination (not recorded which). The chain carries TRBV11-2 and TRBJ2-4; 12 bases line up with TRBD2. This CDR3 reads CASSPRTSGIAKNIQYF. The CDR3 region has the DNA TGTGCCAGCAGCCCCCGGACTAGCGGGATAGCCAAAAACATTCAGTACTTC.